The 17 T cell receptor beta chains given below trace back to one sample, sequenced in a study of T-cell reconstitution after alpha-beta-depleted transplantation in children. Using unique molecular identifiers, the investigators prepared the TCRbeta library. TCRdb used MiXCR to reprocess the PCR reads, holding one entry per CDR3 protein. This sample has 150,000 to 200,000 distinct CDR3 sequences, with 13% to 15% found just once. This sample comprised PBMCs from the stem cell graft donor, obtained from the stem cell graft. Receptors were obtained from a human donor who donated a stem cell graft to a child with acute lymphoblastic leukemia.

In this sample, this clonotype turned up many times. The J gene is TRBJ1-1, the V gene TRBV5-1; D unclear. The germline CDR1 and CDR2 sequences are SGHRS and YFSETQ. This CDR3 comprises 14 residues. The V and J ends lost 4 bases and 1 base respectively, with 11 bases between them. The CDR3 protein is CASSAREGNTEAFF. DNA of the CDR3: TGCGCCAGCAGCGCCCGGGAAGGGAACACTGAAGCTTTCTTT.

The chain links TRBV4-2 to TRBJ2-7; D remains unclear. The germline V and J ends were trimmed by 0 bases and 3 bases, with 9 bases remaining between them. The CDR3 is made up of 14 amino acids. Germline CDR1 and CDR2: LGHNA and YNFKEQ. The CDR3: CASSQEQGSYEQYF. The CDR3 nucleotides read TGTGCCAGCAGCCAAGAGCAAGGTAGCTACGAGCAGTACTTC.

This clonotype was seen many times. The chain uses TRBV12-3 or TRBV12-4 and TRBJ2-7; no clear D. V was cut by 3 bases and J by 0 bases, with 9 bases left in between. The length of the CDR3 is 14 residues. CDR3 protein: CASSFRVPSYEQYF. CDR3 in DNA: TGTGCCAGCAGTTTCCGGGTCCCCTCCTACGAGCAGTACTTC.

This clonotype was picked up many times. The J gene is TRBJ2-7, the V gene TRBV12-3 or TRBV12-4; D uncertain. Deletions cut 6 bases from V and 3 bases from J, with 18 bases between. The CDR3 runs 15 residues. The CDR3 here is CASRFRAGSFYEQYF. CDR3 nucleotides: TGTGCCAGCAGATTTAGGGCAGGCTCCTTCTACGAGCAGTACTTC.

This clonotype has only a few counts. This chain connects TRBV9 to TRBJ2-1; 11 nucleotides match TRBD2. Germline CDR1 and CDR2: SGDLS and YYNGEE. The CDR3 contains 14 residues. V shed 6 bases, J shed 5 bases, and the junction held 4 bases outside the gene matches. The chain's CDR3 is CASNLAGGHNEQFF. The CDR3 DNA is TGTGCCAGCAATCTAGCGGGAGGCCACAATGAGCAGTTCTTC.

This clonotype occurred many times. V and J are TRBV20-1 and TRBJ2-7; TRBD2 might be the D (5 bases). V lost 7 bases, J lost 7 bases, and 14 bases lay in between. Germline V gene data show CDR1 as DFQATT and CDR2 as SNEGSKA (reference sequence). The CDR3 runs to 11 residues. The CDR3 protein is CSVGLAAEQYF. The CDR3 region has the DNA TGCAGTGTGGGTCTAGCTGCTGAGCAGTACTTC.

This clonotype has a count of ten or more. The rearrangement uses TRBV5-1 and TRBJ2-2; D may be TRBD2 (5 bases). The CDR3 sequence is 13 residues long. V lost 1 base and J 6 bases, leaving 7 bases between the germline ends. The germline CDR1 and CDR2 sequences are SGHRS and YFSETQ. CDR3 protein: CASSLTAAGELFF. The CDR3 bases are TGCGCCAGCAGCTTGACAGCGGCCGGGGAGCTGTTTTTT.

This clonotype was observed at least ten times. The chain employs TRBV18 and TRBJ2-7; D remains ambiguous. The ends were cut back, 3 bases at V and 0 bases at J, with 9 bases in the middle. The CDR3 runs 14 residues. Germline V gene sequence: CDR1 KGHSH, CDR2 LQKENI. The CDR3 loop is CASSPRRSSYEQYF. As DNA, the CDR3 is TGTGCCAGCTCACCGAGGCGGAGCTCCTACGAGCAGTACTTC.

This clonotype has a count of ten or more. The V and J genes are TRBV5-1 and TRBJ2-1, with 11 bases lining up with TRBD1. Germline CDR1 and CDR2: SGHRS and YFSETQ. V shed 1 base and J 5 bases; nucleotides not matched to a gene: 8. This CDR3 spans 17 amino acids. CDR3 residues: CASSLIPGTGGNNEQFF. DNA for the CDR3: TGCGCCAGCAGCTTGATCCCGGGGACAGGGGGTAACAATGAGCAGTTCTTC.

This clonotype came up many times. The J gene is TRBJ2-3, the V gene TRBV5-1, with TRBD1 matching over 8 bases. Germline CDR1 is SGHRS and CDR2 is YFSETQ. Germline trimming cut 3 bases from V and 4 bases from J; bases unmatched to any gene: 10. The CDR3 has 16 amino acids. The CDR3 bases are TGCGCCAGCAGCTCTCCCCTGACAGGGGAGTCAGATACGCAGTATTTT. Its translation is CASSSPLTGESDTQYF.

This clonotype came up many times. The chain carries TRBV5-1 and TRBJ2-3; 14 bases are shared with TRBD2. The CDR3 length is 16 residues. Trimming took 4 bases from V and 8 from J; bases not matched to a gene: 9. CDR1 and CDR2 (germline): SGHRS, YFSETQ. CDR3 sequence reads: CASSHGLAGGQATQYF. The CDR3 DNA reads TGCGCCAGCAGCCATGGACTAGCGGGGGGTCAGGCTACGCAGTATTTT.

The table lists this clonotype with many counts. The V call is TRBV6-2 or TRBV6-3, the J call TRBJ2-3; D is perhaps TRBD2 (6 bases). V was cut by 2 bases and J by 6 bases, with 12 bases left in between. Germline CDR1 and CDR2: MNHEY and SVGEGT. CDR3 length equals 14 residues. The CDR3 nucleotides read TGTGCCAGCAGTTACGTGACTAGGATGGATACGCAGTATTTT. Translated: CASSYVTRMDTQYF.

This clonotype was picked up many times. This rearrangement joins TRBV6-2 or TRBV6-3 to TRBJ2-1, with a tentative D call TRBD2 (5 bases). The CDR3 sequence is 16 residues long. V gave up 0 bases and J gave up 3 bases, with 12 bases separating them. Germline loops: CDR1 MNHEY, CDR2 SVGEGT. The CDR3 DNA sequence: TGTGCCAGCAGTTACTCCCGGGCTAGCAGCTACAATGAGCAGTTCTTC. Its protein is CASSYSRASSYNEQFF.

In this sample, this clonotype turned up a few times. The chain is built from TRBV12-3 or TRBV12-4 and TRBJ2-3, with D unclear. The CDR3 consists of 11 residues. Trimming removed 7 bases at V and 10 bases at J, with 12 bases between. The CDR3 coding sequence is TGTGCCAGCACCCTTTTCGGTTCGCAGTATTTT. It encodes CASTLFGSQYF.

This clonotype showed up many times. This rearrangement joins TRBV20-1 to TRBJ2-5, with 11 positions matching TRBD2. Germline lookup yields CDR1 DFQATT and CDR2 SNEGSKA (reference sequence). V was clipped by 3 bases and J by 5 bases; unmatched bases: 17. The CDR3 is 18 amino acids. CDR3 bases: TGCAGTGCTAGGGGCTTTCTAGCGGGAGGCCCGACCCGGGAGACCCAGTACTTC. Translating it yields CSARGFLAGGPTRETQYF.

The table lists this clonotype with many counts. The chain joins TRBV7-9 to TRBJ2-7, with TRBD2 matching 11 bases. Germline values: CDR1 SEHNR, CDR2 FQNEAQ (reference sequence). The CDR3 has 16 residues. The junction had 6 bases not matched to a gene; V was cut back by 3 bases and J by 2 bases. The chain's CDR3 is CASSFRTSGSTYEQYF. The CDR3, as DNA: TGTGCCAGCAGCTTCCGGACTAGCGGGTCCACCTACGAGCAGTACTTC. Full variable domain (rest looked up from reference TRBV7-9 and TRBJ2-7): DTGVSQNPRHKITKRGQNVTFRCDPISEHNRLYWYRQTLGQGPEFLTYFQNEAQLEKSRLLSDRFSAERPKGSFSTLEIQRTEQGDSAMYLCASSFRTSGSTYEQYFGPGTRLTVT.

This clonotype appeared a single time. This chain joins TRBV7-9 and TRBJ2-7; the D is unclear. The CDR3 is 14 residues long. CDR1 and CDR2 (germline): SEHNR, FQNEAQ (reference sequence). The germline V and J ends were trimmed by 5 bases and 9 bases, with 20 bases remaining between them. CDR3 loop: CASSHLGVIHGQYF. In DNA, the CDR3 is TGTGCCAGCAGCCACCTCGGCGTCATTCACGGGCAGTACTTC. The full variable domain, in which reference TRBV7-9 and TRBJ2-7 provide the parts outside the CDR3, is DTGVSQNPRHKITKRGQNVTFRCDPISEHNRLYWYRQTLGQGPEFLTYFQNEAQLEKSRLLSDRFSAERPKGSFSTLEIQRTEQGDSAMYLCASSHLGVIHGQYFGPGTRLTVT.